This T cell receptor beta chain was sequenced during a study of post-analysis software for immune sequencing data. Across the whole study: Relapsing-remitting, secondary progressive and progressive-relapsing multiple sclerosis were all included among the disease courses. Study results and caveats: Samples prepared in the same batch strongly co-clustered by F measure. About 5 TRBV segments occurring more often in patients than controls included TRBV5-6, TRBV5-1 and TRBV20-1.

Regarding this clonotype: Its target is not known.

Libraries were made from TCR beta cDNA, and they carried unique molecular identifiers. TCRdb used MiXCR to reprocess the PCR reads, holding one entry per CDR3 protein. The sample lists hundreds of thousands of distinct CDR3 sequences, approximately 59% seen once, with around 10% in the top ten. V lost 5 bases, J lost 2 bases, and 10 bases lay in between. Germline lookup yields CDR1 DFQATT and CDR2 SNEGSKA (reference sequence). This CDR3 comprises 14 residues. The sequence came from a girl aged 2 to 9 with multiple sclerosis. The chain couples TRBV20-1 to TRBJ2-6; D might be TRBD1 (5 bases). Sequences were obtained from blood. The DNA of the CDR3 is TGCAGTGCTTTTGCAGGGACTGGGGCCAACGTCCTGACTTTC. Translating gives CSAFAGTGANVLTF.